Listed here are 14 T cell receptor beta chains from one sample, sequenced in a study of shared T cell receptors in the human thymus. Data came from immunoSEQ multiplex PCR; TCRdb stores just in-frame clones and leaves some out. The sample comprises 550,000 to 800,000 clones, 75% to 90% of which are singletons, and approximately 0.01% rests with the top ten. The same data also contributed to another study, on human thymus T cells.

The sequenced material came from thymocytes. These receptors were taken from a girl under two years old with a congenital heart defect.

The chain carries TRBV2 and TRBJ1-1; D is ambiguous. This CDR3 spans 12 amino acids. Germline V CDR1 and CDR2: SNHLY, FYNNEI. V was shortened by 10 bases and J by 7 bases, with 16 bases between the two germline ends. In DNA, the CDR3 is TGTGCCACCGGCGGGGATGGGGTTGAAGCTTTCTTT. This translates into CATGGDGVEAFF.

The rearrangement uses TRBV28 and TRBJ1-2; 10 nucleotides agree with TRBD1. This CDR3 has 14 amino acids. Trimming removed 5 bases from V and 1 base from J; junction bases left unmatched: 1. The germline CDR1 and CDR2 sequences are MDHEN and SYDVKM. CDR3 region: CASSRTGGNYGYTF. The DNA of the CDR3 is TGTGCCAGCAGTCGGACAGGGGGTAACTATGGCTACACCTTC.

The chain couples TRBV6-1 to TRBJ2-7; 12 nucleotides agree with TRBD1. Per germline, CDR1 MNHNS and CDR2 SASEGT. The J segment lost 2 bases and the V segment lost 3 bases, leaving 11 bases of the junction unmatched. The CDR3 sequence is 18 residues long. The CDR3 DNA is TGTGCCAGCAGTGATCTCAGTCACGGGACAGGGGGCACCTACGAGCAGTACTTC. It is translated as CASSDLSHGTGGTYEQYF.

The chain couples TRBV28 to TRBJ1-3, with 7 nucleotides matching TRBD1. V gave up 7 bases and J gave up 4 bases; unmatched junction bases: 4. The germline V gene has CDR1 MDHEN and CDR2 SYDVKM. The CDR3 sequence is 13 residues long. CDR3 bases: TGTGCCAGCAAACAGGGGATGGGAAACACCATATATTTT. Translated, it gives CASKQGMGNTIYF.

The chain links TRBV11-2 to TRBJ1-6, with no clear D. Germline lookup yields CDR1 SGHAT and CDR2 FQNNGV. The CDR3 consists of 11 residues. Trimming removed 2 bases at V and 10 bases at J, with 3 bases between. The CDR3 DNA sequence: TGTGCCAGCAGCTTACGGTCACCCCTCCACTTT. Encoded protein: CASSLRSPLHF. The full variable domain, in which reference TRBV11-2 and TRBJ1-6 provide the parts outside the CDR3, is EAGVAQSPRYKIIEKRQSVAFWCNPISGHATLYWYQQILGQGPKLLIQFQNNGVVDDSQLPKDRFSAERLKGVDSTLKIQPAKLEDSAVYLCASSLRSPLHFGNGTRLTVT.

The table lists this clone with a few counts. The rearrangement links TRBV19 to TRBJ2-7; the match to TRBD1 covers 8 bases. Germline lookup yields CDR1 LNHDA and CDR2 SQIVND (reference sequence). V shed 4 bases and J 4 bases; nucleotides not matched to a gene: 12. CDR3 size: 16 residues. The CDR3: CASSTLIRDRRYEQYF. In DNA form, the CDR3 reads TGTGCCAGTAGTACCCTAATCCGGGACAGGCGGTACGAGCAGTACTTC.

V gene TRBV29-1 combines with J gene TRBJ1-2; TRBD1 matches at 7 bases. Trimming took 6 bases from V and 6 from J; bases not matched to a gene: 13. CDR3 length: 14 amino acids. Per the germline V gene, CDR1 is SQVTM and CDR2 is ANQGSEA. The CDR3 sequence: CSVVHRGPRDGYTF. The CDR3 DNA is TGCAGCGTCGTGCACAGGGGCCCGCGGGATGGCTACACCTTC.

The V gene is TRBV28, the J gene TRBJ2-5, with a tentative D call TRBD2 (12 bases). The CDR3 is 21 residues long. The V and J ends lost 3 bases and 1 base respectively, with 30 bases between them. Looked up from germline, CDR1 is MDHEN and CDR2 is SYDVKM. The CDR3 reads CASSFEGQGELAGGLQETQYF. CDR3 bases: TGTGCCAGCAGTTTCGAGGGACAGGGGGAACTAGCGGGGGGTCTCCAAGAGACCCAGTACTTC. The complete variable domain, with remaining parts taken from reference TRBV28 and TRBJ2-5, reads DVKVTQSSRYLVKRTGEKVFLECVQDMDHENMFWYRQDPGLGLRLIYFSYDVKMKEKGDIPEGYSVSREKKERFSLILESASTNQTSMYLCASSFEGQGELAGGLQETQYFGPGTRLLVL.

The rearrangement links TRBV6-4 to TRBJ2-7, with 8 positions matching TRBD2. Trimming removed 6 bases from V and 6 bases from J; junction bases left unmatched: 10. The CDR3 has 14 residues. CDR1 is MRHNA and CDR2 is SNTAGT in the germline V gene. The DNA of the CDR3 is TGTGCCAGCAGGCCCCAGGACGGGGGGGGCGAGCAGTACTTC. Protein: CASRPQDGGGEQYF.

This clone has just a few counts. V gene TRBV19 combines with J gene TRBJ2-1, with 11 bases identical to TRBD2. The CDR3 totals 14 residues. Germline CDR1 is LNHDA and CDR2 is SQIVND (reference sequence). V gave up 9 bases and J gave up 8 bases; unmatched junction bases: 9. CDR3 bases: TGTGCCAGCTGGGCTAGCGGGGGGAGGGATGAGCAGTTCTTC. The encoded protein is CASWASGGRDEQFF. Looking up the rest from reference TRBV19 and TRBJ2-1 gives the full variable domain: DGGITQSPKYLFRKEGQNVTLSCEQNLNHDAMYWYRQDPGQGLRLIYYSQIVNDFQKGDIAEGYSVSREKKESFPLTVTSAQKNPTAFYLCASWASGGRDEQFFGPGTRLTVL.

V usage is TRBV20-1 and J usage is TRBJ2-7; D may be TRBD1 (6 bases). V lost 6 bases and J lost 3, with 9 bases in between. This CDR3 has 11 residues. The germline gives CDR1 DFQATT, CDR2 SNEGSKA (reference sequence). Here the CDR3 reads CSALGGYEQYF. CDR3 in DNA: TGCAGTGCCCTAGGGGGCTACGAGCAGTACTTC.

V usage is TRBV6-6 and J usage is TRBJ1-2, with a weak D call TRBD1 (6 bases). This CDR3 region has 14 residues. Germline loops: CDR1 MNHNY, CDR2 SVGAGI (reference sequence). The germline V and J ends were trimmed by 2 bases and 4 bases, with 11 bases remaining between them. The CDR3 DNA reads TGTGCCAGCAGTTACACCGGACAGTTCTATGGCTACACCTTC. Amino acids: CASSYTGQFYGYTF.

The rearrangement joins TRBV6-4 to TRBJ1-1; tentative D call: TRBD1 (6 bases). Between the trimmed V and J ends, which lost 0 bases and 4 bases, there was a span of 18 bases. Per germline, CDR1 MRHNA and CDR2 SNTAGT. This CDR3 contains 17 residues. The CDR3: CASSDSSLGTNTTEAFF. DNA for the CDR3: TGTGCCAGCAGTGACTCGAGTCTTGGGACAAACACCACTGAAGCTTTCTTT.

V gene TRBV10-3 combines with J gene TRBJ2-3, with 9 bases lining up with TRBD2. The CDR3 runs 16 residues. The germline CDR1 and CDR2 sequences are ENHRY and SYGVKD. Trimming removed 6 bases from V and 2 bases from J; junction bases left unmatched: 9. The CDR3 reads CAIRRRASGVTDTQYF. Here the CDR3 DNA reads TGTGCCATCAGGCGGAGGGCTAGCGGGGTCACAGATACGCAGTATTTT.